Listed here are 21 T cell receptor beta chains from one sample, sequenced in a study of T cells in Graves' hyperthyroidism and ophthalmopathy. Amplification of TCR beta CDR3 regions was performed using RNA transcripts as template. HTBI primers were used for first-round RT-PCR of the TCR CDR3. MiXCR, applied by TCRdb to the multiplex PCR reads, yields one record per CDR3 protein. Of around 600,000 distinct CDR3 sequences listed, about a sixth were seen once; the top ten hold roughly 3%. Sequencing was carried out using blood. Receptors originate from a woman in her 40s with Graves' ophthalmopathy.

V is TRBV13 and J is TRBJ1-6, with 9 bases lining up with TRBD1. CDR3 size: 19 residues. V gave up 2 bases and J gave up 7 bases; unmatched junction bases: 15. Germline values: CDR1 PRHDT, CDR2 FYEKMQ (reference sequence). CDR3 bases: TGTGCCAGCAGCTTACAGAGCGGGTCGAGGACAGGGGCAAATTCACCCCTCCACTTT. This sequence encodes CASSLQSGSRTGANSPLHF.

In its sample, this clonotype was seen many times. The V and J genes are TRBV6-1 and TRBJ2-5; perhaps TRBD2 as D (6 bases). CDR3 size: 16 residues. V shed 5 bases and J shed 4 bases, with 20 bases lying between them. The germline V gene has CDR1 MNHNS and CDR2 SASEGT. CDR3 sequence (DNA): TGTGCCAGCAGTTATAGCGATCAGGGAGGCCCAGAGACCCAGTACTTC. Its protein is CASSYSDQGGPETQYF.

V gene TRBV7-8 combines with J gene TRBJ2-5; D call uncertain. The CDR3 runs 13 residues. Between the trimmed V and J ends, which lost 2 bases and 7 bases, there was a span of 11 bases. Germline lookup yields CDR1 SGHVS and CDR2 FQNEAQ. The CDR3 sequence: CASSLSSTGTQYF. CDR3 nucleotide sequence: TGTGCCAGCAGCTTATCCTCAACGGGGACCCAGTACTTC.

There are a few counts of this clonotype. The chain carries TRBV2 and TRBJ2-7, with a weak D call TRBD2 (5 bases). Trimming pared 3 bases from V and 6 bases from J, leaving 15 bases between. The CDR3 is 14 amino acids. Germline loops: CDR1 SNHLY, CDR2 FYNNEI. The CDR3 here is CASSDRDYLGEQYF. Written as DNA, the CDR3 is TGTGCCAGCAGTGACAGAGACTACCTCGGCGAGCAGTACTTC.

This clonotype was seen ten or more times. The J gene is TRBJ2-2, the V gene TRBV30; D ambiguous. From germline, CDR1 is GTSNPN and CDR2 SVGIG (reference sequence). V was pared by 0 bases and J by 6 bases, with 5 bases between. The CDR3 spans 12 residues. The CDR3 DNA reads as TGTGCCTGGAGTGTGCACGCCGGGGAGCTGTTTTTT. Translation gives CAWSVHAGELFF. Looking up the rest from reference TRBV30 and TRBJ2-2 gives the full variable domain: SQTIHQWPATLVQPVGSPLSLECTVEGTSNPNLYWYRQAAGRGLQLLFYSVGIGQISSEVPQNLSASRPQDRQFILSSKKLLLSDSGFYLCAWSVHAGELFFGEGSRLTVL.

Ten or more counts support this clonotype. The chain uses TRBV7-3 and TRBJ2-1; 10 bases fit TRBD2. V was clipped by 2 bases and J by 9 bases; unmatched bases: 7. Germline-derived CDR1 and CDR2 are SGHTA and FQGTGA. The CDR3 length is 15 residues. The CDR3 protein is CASSLLSSGGSEQFF. The CDR3 DNA follows: TGTGCCAGCAGCTTACTGTCTAGCGGGGGTAGTGAGCAGTTCTTC.

The chain combines TRBV7-6 with TRBJ2-3; 7 bases map to TRBD2. CDR3 length: 16 amino acids. Germline V gene data show CDR1 as SGHVS and CDR2 as FNYEAQ. V shed 4 bases, J shed 4 bases, and the junction held 11 bases outside the gene matches. CDR3 DNA: TGTGCCAGCAGCTCCCTTGGACTAGTGAGCTCAGATACGCAGTATTTT. Its translation: CASSSLGLVSSDTQYF.

A word on this clonotype: Given a much more abundant clone one base away, this may be a read error. The V gene is TRBV20-1, the J gene TRBJ2-3; TRBD2 agrees at 8 bases. The CDR3 spans 14 residues. CDR1 DFQATT and CDR2 SNEGSKA come from the germline V gene (reference sequence). The CDR3 protein is CSARVAGPTDAQYF. Written as DNA, the CDR3 is TGCAGTGCTAGAGTAGCGGGGCCCACAGATGCGCAGTATTTT.

This chain joins TRBV3-1 and TRBJ1-1; no firm D call. Germline V lookup: CDR1 LGHDT, CDR2 YNNKEL (reference sequence). CDR3 length: 17 residues. V dropped 0 bases and J dropped 7 bases, with 21 bases sitting between them. The CDR3 sequence: CASSQDWNAGSGYEAFF. CDR3 bases: TGTGCCAGCAGCCAAGATTGGAATGCAGGTTCCGGATATGAAGCTTTCTTT.

This clonotype was detected a few times. The chain joins TRBV4-1 to TRBJ2-1; D may be TRBD1 (6 bases). Trimming pared 5 bases from V and 4 bases from J, leaving 12 bases between. The CDR3 is made up of 14 amino acids. Germline V CDR1 and CDR2: MGHRA, YSYEKL. CDR3 loop: CASSTVDRYNEQFF. CDR3 in DNA: TGCGCCAGCAGCACGGTTGACAGGTACAATGAGCAGTTCTTC.

The V call is TRBV11-2, the J call TRBJ1-1; 12 bases are shared with TRBD1. Germline lookup yields CDR1 SGHAT and CDR2 FQNNGV. Trimming at V came to 5 bases and at J to 6 bases, leaving 10 bases not matched to a gene. CDR3 size: 16 residues. The CDR3 here is CASSAWGTGGSSEAFF. The CDR3 DNA follows: TGTGCCAGCAGCGCCTGGGGGACAGGGGGCAGCTCTGAAGCTTTCTTT.

This clonotype was seen at least ten times. The rearrangement joins TRBV5-1 to TRBJ2-1; 11 bases align to TRBD2. CDR1 is SGHRS and CDR2 is YFSETQ in the germline V gene. CDR3 length: 16 amino acids. The trim removed 1 base at V and 6 bases at J, leaving 6 bases unmatched. The CDR3 here is CASSLLTSGNLNEQFF. The CDR3 coding sequence is TGCGCCAGCAGCTTGCTGACTAGCGGGAACCTCAATGAGCAGTTCTTC.

The rearrangement uses TRBV6-1 and TRBJ1-1, with a possible D match to TRBD1 (5 bases). V was trimmed by 7 bases and J by 8 bases, leaving 8 bases between them. Per germline, CDR1 MNHNS and CDR2 SASEGT. There are 10 residues in the CDR3. CDR3 in DNA: TGTGCCAGCAAGGGGCAGGAAGCTTTCTTT. This encodes CASKGQEAFF.

This clonotype was found a few times. The genes are TRBV4-2 and TRBJ1-1, with D possibly matching TRBD1 (5 bases). Germline CDR1 is LGHNA and CDR2 is YNFKEQ. Deletions cut 2 bases from V and 5 bases from J, with 21 bases between. This CDR3 spans 17 amino acids. CDR3 in DNA: TGTGCCAGCAGCCAAAATGATATTGGACATACCGGGACTGAAGCTTTCTTT. This sequence encodes CASSQNDIGHTGTEAFF.

This clonotype was found many times. The gene calls are TRBV2 and TRBJ2-3, with D tentatively TRBD2 (6 bases). CDR1 SNHLY and CDR2 FYNNEI come from the germline V gene. V was pared by 6 bases and J by 5 bases, with 9 bases between. CDR3 length: 12 amino acids. The CDR3 DNA reads TGTGCCAGCAGACTAGCCAAAGATACGCAGTATTTT. Residues: CASRLAKDTQYF.

This clonotype occurred a few times. J is TRBJ2-1 and V is TRBV18; D tentatively reads TRBD1 or TRBD2 (5 bases each). V was clipped by 3 bases and J by 5 bases, with 14 bases between them. Per the germline V gene, CDR1 is KGHSH and CDR2 is LQKENI. The CDR3 spans 15 residues. The CDR3 coding sequence is TGTGCCAGCTCACCCCTGGGGACCCTCGACAATGAGCAGTTCTTC. This sequence encodes CASSPLGTLDNEQFF.

In this sample, this clonotype turned up many times. The chain joins TRBV6-1 to TRBJ2-1; 9 bases are a match to TRBD1. Germline loops: CDR1 MNHNS, CDR2 SASEGT. CDR3 length: 15 amino acids. V trimming: 5 bases; J trimming: 6 bases; junction bases outside the gene matches: 8. The CDR3 region has the DNA TGTGCCAGCAGTTACGACCCGACAGGGGGCAATGAGCAGTTCTTC. Encoded protein: CASSYDPTGGNEQFF.

This clonotype was detected a few times. The chain combines TRBV2 with TRBJ1-6; D is unresolved. Trimming cost V 3 bases and J 10 bases, with 10 bases left between them. CDR1 and CDR2 from the germline V gene are SNHLY and FYNNEI. The CDR3 is 13 amino acids. In DNA form, the CDR3 reads TGTGCCAGCAGTGAGGAAGGGTCCTCACCCCTCCACTTT. Translating gives CASSEEGSSPLHF.

This clonotype was found a few times. The chain employs TRBV20-1 and TRBJ2-7, with 7 bases identical to TRBD2. The CDR3 is made up of 17 amino acids. The V and J ends lost 0 bases and 1 base, in that order; junction bases with no gene match: 12. Germline V gives CDR1 DFQATT, CDR2 SNEGSKA (reference sequence). In DNA form, the CDR3 reads TGCAGTGCTAGAGATTTTCTCCTGAGCGGGAAGTCCTACGAGCAGTACTTC. This encodes CSARDFLLSGKSYEQYF.

This clonotype was observed a handful of times. DNA of the CDR3: TGTGCCAGCAGTTCTAGACTAGCGATAGCCAAAAACATTCAGTACTTC. Its protein is CASSSRLAIAKNIQYF. The rearrangement joins TRBV12-3 or TRBV12-4 to TRBJ2-4; 8 nucleotides match TRBD2. This CDR3 comprises 16 residues. V gave up 4 bases and J gave up 0 bases; unmatched junction bases: 5.

This clonotype has at least ten counts. The chain recombines TRBV2 with TRBJ2-1; perhaps TRBD2 as D (5 bases). Germline values: CDR1 SNHLY, CDR2 FYNNEI. V was clipped by 6 bases and J by 1 base, with 13 bases between them. The CDR3 is 15 amino acids. The CDR3 nucleotides are TGTGCCAGCAGATCGGACTTTTCGTCCTACAATGAGCAGTTCTTC. Amino acid sequence: CASRSDFSSYNEQFF.